This TCR beta chain is drawn from a study of CD8+CD57+ T cells in acquired aplastic anemia. The template for TCR beta VDJ and CDR3 sequence profiling was genomic DNA. MiXCR was run by TCRdb on the reads, yielding one entry per CDR3 protein. The profile covers roughly 300,000 distinct CDR3 sequences, with approximately 56% appearing a single time and less than 9.5% taken by the ten largest. CDR3 length: 15 amino acids. Per germline, CDR1 SGHTA and CDR2 FQGTGA. Trimming at V came to 2 bases and at J to 5 bases, leaving 6 bases not matched to a gene. The sequence came from a human donor with severe aplastic anemia or a healthy control (not recorded which). Input material: sorted CD4+, CD8+, or CD8+CD57+ T cells (not recorded which) from PBMCs. The chain joins TRBV7-3 to TRBJ2-1, with 7 bases lining up with TRBD2. The CDR3 reads CASSLGLAADNEQFF. The CDR3 DNA sequence: TGTGCCAGCAGCTTAGGGCTAGCGGCCGACAATGAGCAGTTCTTC.